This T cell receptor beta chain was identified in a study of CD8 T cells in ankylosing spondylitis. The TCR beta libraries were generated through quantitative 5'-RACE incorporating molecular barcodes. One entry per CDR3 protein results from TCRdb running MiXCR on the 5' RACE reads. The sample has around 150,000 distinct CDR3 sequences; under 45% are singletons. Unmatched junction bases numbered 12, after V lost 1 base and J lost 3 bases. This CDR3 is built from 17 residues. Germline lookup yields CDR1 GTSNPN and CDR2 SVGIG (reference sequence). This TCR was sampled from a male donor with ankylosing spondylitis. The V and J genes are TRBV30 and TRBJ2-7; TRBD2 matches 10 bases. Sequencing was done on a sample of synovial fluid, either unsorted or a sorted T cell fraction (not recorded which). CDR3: CAWSARDLAGDLYEQYF. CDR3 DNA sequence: TGTGCCTGGAGTGCCCGTGATCTAGCGGGAGATCTCTACGAGCAGTACTTC.